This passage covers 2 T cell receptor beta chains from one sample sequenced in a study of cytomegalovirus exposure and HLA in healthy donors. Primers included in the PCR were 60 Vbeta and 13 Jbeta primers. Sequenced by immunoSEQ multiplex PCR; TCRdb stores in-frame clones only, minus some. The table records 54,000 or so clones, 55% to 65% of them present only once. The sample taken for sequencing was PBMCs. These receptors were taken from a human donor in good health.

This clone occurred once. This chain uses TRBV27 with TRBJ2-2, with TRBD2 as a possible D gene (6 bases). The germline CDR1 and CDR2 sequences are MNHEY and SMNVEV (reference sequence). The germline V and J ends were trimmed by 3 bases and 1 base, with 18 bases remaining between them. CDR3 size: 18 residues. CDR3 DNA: TGTGCCAGCAGTTTTGGACTAAACGACTATAAGAACACCGGGGAGCTGTTTTTT. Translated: CASSFGLNDYKNTGELFF.

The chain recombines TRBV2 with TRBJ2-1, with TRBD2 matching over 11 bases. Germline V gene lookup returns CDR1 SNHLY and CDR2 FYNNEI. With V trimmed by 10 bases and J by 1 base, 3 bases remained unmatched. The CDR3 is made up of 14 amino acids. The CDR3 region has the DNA TGTGCCAAGACTAGCGGGGTATCCTACAATGAGCAGTTCTTC. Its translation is CAKTSGVSYNEQFF. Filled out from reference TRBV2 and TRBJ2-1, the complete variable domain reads EPEVTQTPSHQVTQMGQEVILRCVPISNHLYFYWYRQILGQKVEFLVSFYNNEISEKSEIFDDQFSVERPDGSNFTLKIRSTKLEDSAMYFCAKTSGVSYNEQFFGPGTRLTVL.